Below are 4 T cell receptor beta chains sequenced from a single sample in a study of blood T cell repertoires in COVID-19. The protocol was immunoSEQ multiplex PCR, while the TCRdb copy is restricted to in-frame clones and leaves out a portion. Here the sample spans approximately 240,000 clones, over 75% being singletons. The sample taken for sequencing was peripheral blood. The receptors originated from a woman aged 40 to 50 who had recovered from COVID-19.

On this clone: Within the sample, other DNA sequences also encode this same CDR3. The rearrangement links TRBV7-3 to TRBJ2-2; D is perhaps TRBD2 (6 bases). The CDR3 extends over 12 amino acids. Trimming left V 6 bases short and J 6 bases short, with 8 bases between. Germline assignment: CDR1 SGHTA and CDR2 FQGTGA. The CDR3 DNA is TGTGCCAGCAGGAGGGAGGCCGGGGAGCTGTTTTTT. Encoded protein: CASRREAGELFF.

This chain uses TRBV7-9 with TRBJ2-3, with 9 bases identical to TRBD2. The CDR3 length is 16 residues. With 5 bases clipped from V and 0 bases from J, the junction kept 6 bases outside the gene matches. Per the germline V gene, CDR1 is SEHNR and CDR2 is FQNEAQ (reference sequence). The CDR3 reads CASSLSGSGSTDTQYF. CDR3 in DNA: TGTGCCAGCAGCCTTAGCGGGAGTGGGAGCACAGATACGCAGTATTTT.

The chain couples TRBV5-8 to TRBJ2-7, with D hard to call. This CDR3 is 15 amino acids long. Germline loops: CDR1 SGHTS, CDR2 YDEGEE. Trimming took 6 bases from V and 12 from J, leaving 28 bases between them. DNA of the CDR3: TGTGCCAGCACCCTTCAAAGAAAAGCTTGGAGCCGTTCGTACTTC. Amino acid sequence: CASTLQRKAWSRSYF. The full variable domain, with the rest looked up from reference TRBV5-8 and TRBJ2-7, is EAGVTQSPTHLIKTRGQQATLRCSPISGHTSVYWYQQALGLGLQFLLWYDEGEERNRGNFPPRFSGRQFPNYSSELNVNALELEDSALYLCASTLQRKAWSRSYFGPGTRLTVT.

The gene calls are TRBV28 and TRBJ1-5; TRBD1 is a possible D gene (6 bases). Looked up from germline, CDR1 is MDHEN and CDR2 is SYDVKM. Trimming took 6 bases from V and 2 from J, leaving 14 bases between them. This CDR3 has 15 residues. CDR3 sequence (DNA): TGTGCCAGCAGCTCCACAGGGATGCGCAATCAGCCCCAGCATTTT. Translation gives CASSSTGMRNQPQHF.